This paragraph covers one T cell receptor beta chain sequence. CDR1 is KGHDR, CDR2 SFDVKD, per germline. V lost 2 bases to trimming and J lost 2 bases; unmatched junction nucleotides: 4. The CDR3 extends over 16 amino acids. Under the authors' procedure: Amplification with reference gene primers provided the estimates of nucleated cell counts. Here immunoSEQ multiplex PCR was the method, and the copy in TCRdb shows in-frame clones only, minus some. V and J calls and clone size are as listed in that table; D and trimming were resolved from the DNA. The data contain fewer than 300,000 clones, about four fifths of them singletons. The sample is drawn from a study of blood T cell repertoires in COVID-19.

The sequenced material came from peripheral blood. This TCR was recovered from a woman between 18 and 30 years old with acute or convalescent COVID-19. The chain is built from TRBV24-1 and TRBJ2-2; 7 nucleotides align to TRBD2. The CDR3, as DNA: TGTGCCACCAGTGATTGGGAGGGACTAAACACCGGGGAGCTGTTTTTT. Translated: CATSDWEGLNTGELFF.